This T cell receptor (beta chain) was sequenced during a study of blood T cells in healthy people across ages. General study points: Naive T cell percentage strongly correlated with TCR beta diversity. Because donor CMV status was unknown, expanded clonotype changes were possibly confounded.

Germline V gives CDR1 DFQATT, CDR2 SNEGSKA (reference sequence). V shed 1 base and J 5 bases; nucleotides not matched to a gene: 7. CDR3 length equals 14 residues. The extraction recovered at least 5.5 micrograms of total RNA per sample. Using a J-beta primer mix together with a sample-barcoded 5' primer, a second PCR was run for about 6 to 11 cycles. There were at least 2.5 million CDR3-containing paired-end reads obtained from each sample. TCRdb re-derived calls from the 5' RACE reads in MiXCR, one entry per CDR3 protein. The sample shows about 690,000 distinct CDR3 sequences, around 38% of them seen only once. Turning to this clonotype: The antigen is not known.

The chain has TRBV20-1 and TRBJ2-7; 8 bases are shared with TRBD1. What was sequenced was blood. This TCR derives from an elderly man in good health. The CDR3 reads CSARVGRGLDEQYF. The CDR3 region has the DNA TGCAGTGCTAGAGTAGGCAGGGGGCTCGACGAGCAGTACTTC.